These 27 T cell receptor beta chains came from one sample sequenced in a study of cytomegalovirus exposure and HLA in healthy donors. A multiplex PCR was run with 60 Vbeta primers and 13 Jbeta primers. The assay was immunoSEQ multiplex PCR, and TCRdb's table has in-frame clones only and misses some. The sample totals about 77,000 clones; its top ten clones hold approximately 13%. Sequences were obtained from PBMCs. Receptors originate from a man in his fifties or sixties in good health and CMV-seropositive.

The chain carries TRBV29-1 and TRBJ1-5, with 7 bases aligning to TRBD1. V lost 4 bases to trimming and J lost 10 bases; unmatched junction nucleotides: 13. The CDR3 totals 14 residues. CDR1 is SQVTM and CDR2 is ANQGSEA in the germline V gene. The CDR3: CSVGNTGTEGPQHF. DNA for the CDR3: TGCAGCGTTGGGAATACCGGGACAGAGGGTCCCCAGCATTTT.

The genes are TRBV21-1 and TRBJ1-5; the table assigns TRBD1, which was not confirmed against the DNA. TRBV21-1 is reported as a pseudogene. The CDR3 sequence is 15 residues long. The CDR3 here is CASSGRDRERQPQHF. The CDR3 nucleotides read TGTGCCAGCAGCGGCCGGGACAGGGAGCGTCAGCCCCAGCATTTT.

CDR3 sequence: CASSVTDTGELFF. In DNA form, the CDR3 reads TGTGCCAGCAGCGTAACGGACACCGGGGAGCTGTTTTTT. This chain links TRBV9 with TRBJ2-2; D is ambiguous. CDR1 SGDLS and CDR2 YYNGEE come from the germline V gene. Trimming pared 1 base from V and 3 bases from J, leaving 4 bases between. This CDR3 has 13 amino acids.

The chain has TRBV6-6 and TRBJ2-5; 11 nucleotides agree with TRBD1. This CDR3 is built from 15 residues. V dropped 0 bases and J dropped 10; count of bases not matched to a gene: 7. Germline CDR1 MNHNY, CDR2 SVGAGI (reference sequence). CDR3 in amino acids: CASSYSPGQGANQYF. The CDR3 nucleotides read TGTGCCAGCAGTTACTCTCCCGGACAGGGGGCTAACCAGTACTTC.

The J gene is TRBJ1-2, the V gene TRBV30; perhaps TRBD1 as D (6 bases). The CDR3 runs to 14 residues. Germline-derived CDR1 and CDR2 are GTSNPN and SVGIG (reference sequence). V was clipped by 5 bases and J by 8 bases, with 21 bases between them. CDR3: CAWGLLGDTGGYTF. CDR3 bases: TGTGCCTGGGGACTTCTAGGGGACACAGGCGGCTACACCTTC.

J is TRBJ2-7 and V is TRBV11-2; no clear D gene. Germline-derived CDR1 and CDR2 are SGHAT and FQNNGV. The CDR3 consists of 14 residues. Trimming took 1 base from V and 4 from J, leaving 11 bases between them. CDR3: CASSLGLGEYEQYF. CDR3 nucleotides: TGTGCCAGCAGCTTAGGGCTCGGAGAGTACGAGCAGTACTTC.

The V call is TRBV5-1, the J call TRBJ1-1; possible D gene TRBD1, 5 bases. This CDR3 region has 16 residues. Trimming stripped 0 bases from V and 2 bases from J, with 14 bases between. Per the germline V gene, CDR1 is SGHRS and CDR2 is YFSETQ. The DNA for the CDR3 is TGCGCCAGCAGCTTGGCCTTAGGGGTTCGTAACACTGAAGCTTTCTTT. Translation: CASSLALGVRNTEAFF.

V usage is TRBV5-6 and J usage is TRBJ1-2; TRBD1 matches at 8 bases. The CDR3 is 16 amino acids. Per germline, CDR1 SGHDT and CDR2 YYEEEE. Unmatched junction bases numbered 6, after V lost 0 bases and J lost 2 bases. The CDR3 loop reads CASSLVGGQANYGYTF. DNA for the CDR3: TGTGCCAGCAGCTTGGTGGGGGGACAGGCGAACTATGGCTACACCTTC.

This rearrangement joins TRBV28 to TRBJ2-3, with 10 bases identical to TRBD1. The CDR3 runs to 17 residues. V gave up 1 base and J gave up 3 bases; unmatched junction bases: 7. Germline CDR1 and CDR2: MDHEN and SYDVKM. The chain's CDR3 is CASSLSVGQGGTDTQYF. Here the CDR3 DNA reads TGTGCCAGCAGTTTATCCGTTGGACAGGGGGGGACAGATACGCAGTATTTT.

The chain has TRBV27 and TRBJ2-7; no reliable D call. The CDR3 is 17 residues long. Trimming pared 3 bases from V and 1 base from J, leaving 19 bases between. Germline V lookup: CDR1 MNHEY, CDR2 SMNVEV (reference sequence). The CDR3 DNA follows: TGTGCCAGCAGTTTTACCTACCCCACTGGGCAGTCCTACGAGCAGTACTTC. This codes for CASSFTYPTGQSYEQYF.

The rearrangement links TRBV10-3 to TRBJ2-2; maybe TRBD1 (5 bases). Germline V lookup: CDR1 ENHRY, CDR2 SYGVKD. V was clipped by 6 bases and J by 6 bases, with 14 bases between them. The CDR3 totals 14 residues. The CDR3 bases are TGTGCCATCAGACCGACGGCCAGGGCCGGGGAGCTGTTTTTT. Translating gives CAIRPTARAGELFF.

The rearrangement links TRBV11-2 to TRBJ1-1; D unclear. The CDR3 is 11 amino acids. V lost 6 bases and J lost 4, with 6 bases in between. Germline CDR1 and CDR2: SGHAT and FQNNGV. CDR3 in DNA: TGTGCCAGCAGGTCGGGCACTGAAGCTTTCTTT. Encoded protein: CASRSGTEAFF.

The V gene is TRBV4-1, the J gene TRBJ2-6, with D possibly matching TRBD2 (5 bases). V was clipped by 5 bases and J by 1 base, with 24 bases between them. Germline V lookup: CDR1 MGHRA, CDR2 YSYEKL. CDR3 length equals 20 residues. The CDR3, as DNA: TGCGCCAGCAGCTCAATAAACCCCCCACAAGGGAGTTCTGGGGCCAACGTCCTGACTTTC. This sequence encodes CASSSINPPQGSSGANVLTF.

This sequence joins TRBV5-6 and TRBJ1-6, with D tentatively TRBD1 (5 bases). This CDR3 comprises 14 residues. V shed 0 bases and J shed 5 bases, with 6 bases lying between them. From germline, CDR1 is SGHDT and CDR2 YYEEEE. The CDR3 DNA follows: TGTGCCAGCAGCTTGGCGGGGGATAATTCACCCCTCCACTTT. This encodes CASSLAGDNSPLHF.

Written as DNA, the CDR3 is TGCAGCGTTGGAGGGGAGGGTGGCACTGAAGCTTTCTTT. It translates to CSVGGEGGTEAFF. This chain joins TRBV29-1 and TRBJ1-1; TRBD1 is a possible D gene (5 bases). The ends were cut back, 4 bases at V and 4 bases at J, with 13 bases in the middle. This CDR3 has 13 amino acids. Germline V lookup: CDR1 SQVTM, CDR2 ANQGSEA.

The rearrangement links TRBV6-1 to TRBJ2-7; D call uncertain. Deletions cut 3 bases from V and 3 bases from J, with 3 bases between. The CDR3 sequence is 11 residues long. Germline assignment: CDR1 MNHNS and CDR2 SASEGT. CDR3 sequence: CASSDSYEQYF. The CDR3 region has the DNA TGTGCCAGCAGTGACAGCTACGAGCAGTACTTC.

The chain recombines TRBV9 with TRBJ2-5; 8 bases fit TRBD2. The ends lost 0 bases at V and 4 bases at J; junction bases unmatched: 5. Germline V CDR1 and CDR2: SGDLS, YYNGEE. The CDR3 has 15 residues. Here the CDR3 reads CASSVGGLGGETQYF. The CDR3, as DNA: TGTGCCAGCAGCGTAGGGGGACTAGGAGGAGAGACCCAGTACTTC.

The chain uses TRBV5-6 and TRBJ2-5; 7 bases are shared with TRBD2. The J call is uncertain, as TRBJ2-7 better fits the DNA end. Germline assignment: CDR1 SGHDT and CDR2 YYEEEE. The CDR3 covers 16 residues. The CDR3 sequence: CASSLIGVGAGDEQYF. DNA of the CDR3: TGTGCCAGCAGCCTAATTGGTGTCGGTGCGGGGGACGAGCAGTACTTC.

This chain joins TRBV2 and TRBJ1-5, with 10 bases aligning to TRBD1. The CDR3 spans 14 residues. Germline CDR1 reads SNHLY; CDR2 reads FYNNEI. Unmatched junction bases numbered 3, after V lost 8 bases and J lost 2 bases. The DNA for the CDR3 is TGTGCCAGCGGGGGGACAGGGGGCAATCAGCCCCAGCATTTT. Protein sequence: CASGGTGGNQPQHF.

The chain employs TRBV6-1 and TRBJ2-2, with TRBD1 identical over 8 bases. This CDR3 is built from 14 residues. CDR1 and CDR2 (germline): MNHNS, SASEGT. V dropped 1 base and J dropped 5; count of bases not matched to a gene: 0. The CDR3 sequence is CASSEGQGTGELFF. For the CDR3, the DNA is TGTGCCAGCAGTGAAGGACAGGGGACCGGGGAGCTGTTTTTT.

The V gene is TRBV7-8, the J gene TRBJ1-1, with 8 bases matching TRBD1. Unmatched junction bases numbered 12, after V lost 5 bases and J lost 1 base. In germline, CDR1 is SGHVS, CDR2 FQNEAQ. This CDR3 is 17 amino acids long. The CDR3 region is CASSLPSGTGWNTEAFF. As DNA, the CDR3 is TGTGCCAGCAGCCTCCCGAGTGGGACAGGATGGAACACTGAAGCTTTCTTT.

This chain connects TRBV30 to TRBJ1-2; D is undetermined. Germline CDR1 and CDR2: GTSNPN and SVGIG (reference sequence). This CDR3 spans 13 amino acids. V was shortened by 0 bases and J by 0 bases, with 5 bases between the two germline ends. The CDR3 nucleotides are TGTGCCTGGAGTGTACTCTCTAACTATGGCTACACCTTC. It encodes CAWSVLSNYGYTF.

V is TRBV6-6 and J is TRBJ2-7; D is undetermined. The CDR3 extends over 14 amino acids. The germline CDR1 and CDR2 sequences are MNHNY and SVGAGI (reference sequence). Trimming cost V 0 bases and J 3 bases, with 9 bases left between them. CDR3 bases: TGTGCCAGCAGTTACTCACCAGAGGTCTACGAGCAGTACTTC. Residues: CASSYSPEVYEQYF.

J is TRBJ1-5 and V is TRBV4-1; D ambiguous. This CDR3 is built from 14 residues. Germline V CDR1 and CDR2: MGHRA, YSYEKL. Trimming removed 1 base at V and 9 bases at J, with 13 bases between. The CDR3 nucleotides read TGCGCCAGCAGCCAAGGGGCTCTTAATGGGCCCCAGCATTTT. Amino acid sequence: CASSQGALNGPQHF.

V is TRBV7-9 and J is TRBJ2-1; the D is unclear. Germline CDR1 is SEHNR and CDR2 is FQNEAQ (reference sequence). The CDR3 contains 12 residues. Trimming took off 5 bases at V and 5 bases at J, with 7 bases between the two ends. The CDR3 region is CASSSGDNEQFF. The CDR3 DNA reads TGTGCCAGCAGCAGTGGAGACAATGAGCAGTTCTTC.

V usage is TRBV5-1 and J usage is TRBJ1-6, with 7 bases that match TRBD1. This CDR3 spans 16 amino acids. Germline V gives CDR1 SGHRS, CDR2 YFSETQ. The V and J ends lost 4 bases and 6 bases, in that order; junction bases with no gene match: 10. The CDR3 loop reads CASSPLDRILNSPLHF. The CDR3 nucleotides read TGCGCCAGCAGCCCCTTGGACAGGATCCTTAATTCACCCCTCCACTTT.

The chain links TRBV7-2 to TRBJ1-2; D remains unclear. This CDR3 is 13 amino acids long. The germline V gene encodes CDR1 SGHTA and CDR2 FQGNSA. V lost 5 bases and J lost 4, with 11 bases in between. CDR3 bases: TGTGCCAGCAGCCCTAACTTCCTCTATGGCTACACCTTC. Translated, it gives CASSPNFLYGYTF.